This is a list of T cell receptor beta chains from one sample in a study of blood T cell repertoires in COVID-19. Clones were sequenced by immunoSEQ multiplex PCR, and TCRdb holds only the in-frame ones, with some missing. The sample has around 330,000 clones; 88% are singletons. The sequenced material came from peripheral blood. These receptors all stem from a woman between 50 and 59 years old with active or convalescent COVID-19. The CDR3 runs from the conserved cysteine through the conserved F or W. The order of the fields is clone size, J gene, D gene, V gene, CDR3 DNA, CDR3 protein. The D gene is left open where the match is weak. Only part of the rows carry a size: once, few, many, or a class if the clone is expanded.

clone size: -
J gene: TRBJ1-5
D gene: TRBD1
V gene: TRBV27
CDR3 DNA: TGTGCCAGCAGTTTATCTGGTACAGGGGGGTACAATCAGCCCCAGCATTTT
CDR3 protein: CASSLSGTGGYNQPQHF

clone size: -
J gene: TRBJ2-7
D gene: -
V gene: TRBV11-2
CDR3 DNA: TGTGCCAGCAGCACCCGACAGTGGAGCTCCTACGAGCAGTACTTC
CDR3 protein: CASSTRQWSSYEQYF

clone size: -
J gene: TRBJ1-5
D gene: -
V gene: TRBV28
CDR3 DNA: TGTGCCAGCAGGTACCCAGGGATGCCCAATCAGCCCCAGCATTTT
CDR3 protein: CASRYPGMPNQPQHF

clone size: -
J gene: TRBJ2-7
D gene: TRBD2
V gene: TRBV27
CDR3 DNA: TGTGCCAGCAGTTTATATCCGGGAGGGCCCTACGAGCAGTACTTC
CDR3 protein: CASSLYPGGPYEQYF

clone size: once
J gene: TRBJ2-1
D gene: -
V gene: TRBV6-6
CDR3 DNA: TGTGCCAGCAGTTACTCACTAGCCCTTCCCAAGGGTGGGCAGTTCTTC
CDR3 protein: CASSYSLALPKGGQFF

clone size: -
J gene: TRBJ2-1
D gene: TRBD2
V gene: TRBV3-1/TRBV3-2
CDR3 DNA: TGTGCCAGCAGCCAAGTTCGGCGCGGGGGGGATTACAATGAGCAGTTCTTC
CDR3 protein: CASSQVRRGGDYNEQFF

clone size: -
J gene: TRBJ2-7
D gene: TRBD1
V gene: TRBV7-8
CDR3 DNA: TGTGCCAGCAGCTCGGTGACAGGGCACTACGAGCAGTACTTC
CDR3 protein: CASSSVTGHYEQYF

clone size: -
J gene: TRBJ2-1
D gene: TRBD2
V gene: TRBV27
CDR3 DNA: TGTGCCAGCAGTTTTGGACTAGCGGGAGTGAATGAGCAGTTCTTC
CDR3 protein: CASSFGLAGVNEQFF

clone size: few
J gene: TRBJ1-5
D gene: -
V gene: TRBV19
CDR3 DNA: TGTGCCAGTCCAGAGAGGGGGTCTAGCAATCAGCCCCAGCATTTT
CDR3 protein: CASPERGSSNQPQHF

clone size: -
J gene: TRBJ2-7
D gene: -
V gene: TRBV10-3
CDR3 DNA: TGTGCCATCAGTATGAGGGGGAGCTCCTACGAGCAGTACTTC
CDR3 protein: CAISMRGSSYEQYF

clone size: once
J gene: TRBJ2-2
D gene: TRBD1
V gene: TRBV2
CDR3 DNA: TGTGCCAGCAGTGAAATTCCGAGGGGGCAATGGAACACCGGGGAGCTGTTTTTT
CDR3 protein: CASSEIPRGQWNTGELFF

clone size: -
J gene: TRBJ2-3
D gene: TRBD1
V gene: TRBV5-1
CDR3 DNA: TGCGCCAGCAGCCCCGGGACAGCCACAGATACGCAGTATTTT
CDR3 protein: CASSPGTATDTQYF

clone size: -
J gene: TRBJ1-2
D gene: TRBD1
V gene: TRBV2
CDR3 DNA: TGTGCCAGCAGGAGGACAGGGGCGGATGGCTACACCTTC
CDR3 protein: CASRRTGADGYTF

clone size: -
J gene: TRBJ2-2
D gene: -
V gene: TRBV21-1
CDR3 DNA: TGTGCCAGCAGCCTCGCTGGACTAGCGGGGGCGGTAGTACAGGGGGAGCTGTTTTTT
CDR3 protein: CASSLAGLAGAVVQGELFF

clone size: -
J gene: TRBJ1-2
D gene: -
V gene: TRBV5-1
CDR3 DNA: TGCGCCAGCAGCTTTATCGTCGGGGCTAACTATGGCTACACCTTC
CDR3 protein: CASSFIVGANYGYTF

clone size: -
J gene: TRBJ2-7
D gene: TRBD2
V gene: TRBV7-9
CDR3 DNA: TGTGCCAGCAGCTTAGCTAGGCCTAGCGGGAGGCCGGGGGAGCAGTACTTC
CDR3 protein: CASSLARPSGRPGEQYF

clone size: -
J gene: TRBJ1-1
D gene: -
V gene: TRBV19
CDR3 DNA: TGTGCCAGTAGTATGGTAGAGAGTTGGACTGAAGCTTTCTTT
CDR3 protein: CASSMVESWTEAFF

clone size: -
J gene: TRBJ1-2
D gene: TRBD1
V gene: TRBV18
CDR3 DNA: TGTGCCAGCTCACCACGGGACAGGGGATCCTATGGCTACACCTTC
CDR3 protein: CASSPRDRGSYGYTF

clone size: -
J gene: TRBJ2-5
D gene: TRBD1
V gene: TRBV11-2
CDR3 DNA: TGTGCCAGCAGCTTAGAGGGACAGGGGGGAGTAGAGACCCAGTACTTC
CDR3 protein: CASSLEGQGGVETQYF

clone size: -
J gene: TRBJ1-2
D gene: -
V gene: TRBV4-3
CDR3 DNA: TGCGCCAGCAGCCAAGATGTTGGGGGCACGGAAGCTAACTATGGCTACACCTTC
CDR3 protein: CASSQDVGGTEANYGYTF

clone size: once
J gene: TRBJ1-5
D gene: TRBD1
V gene: TRBV9
CDR3 DNA: TGTGCCAGCAGCTCCCAGGGGGCGAGCAATCAGCCCCAGCATTTT
CDR3 protein: CASSSQGASNQPQHF

clone size: -
J gene: TRBJ1-1
D gene: -
V gene: TRBV28
CDR3 DNA: TGTGCCAGCAGTGAGGGAGGCGACACTGAAGCTTTCTTT
CDR3 protein: CASSEGGDTEAFF

clone size: -
J gene: TRBJ2-4
D gene: -
V gene: TRBV30
CDR3 DNA: TGTGCCTGGAGTGCACAGGGATGGGGTAACATTCAGTACTTC
CDR3 protein: CAWSAQGWGNIQYF

clone size: -
J gene: TRBJ2-2
D gene: TRBD1
V gene: TRBV7-3
CDR3 DNA: TGTGCCAGCAGCTTAAAAGGGACAGCGGACGGGGAGCTGTTTTTT
CDR3 protein: CASSLKGTADGELFF

clone size: -
J gene: TRBJ2-7
D gene: -
V gene: TRBV11-2
CDR3 DNA: TGTGCCAGCAGCTTAGATCAGGGATACGAGCAGTACTTC
CDR3 protein: CASSLDQGYEQYF

clone size: -
J gene: TRBJ2-3
D gene: -
V gene: TRBV24-1
CDR3 DNA: TGTGCCACCAGTGATTGGTCAAACTCAGGGACAGATACGCAGTATTTT
CDR3 protein: CATSDWSNSGTDTQYF

clone size: once
J gene: TRBJ2-2
D gene: TRBD2
V gene: TRBV11-2
CDR3 DNA: TGTGCCAGCAGCTTAATACGTTTAGCGGGAACCTCCGGGGAGCTGTTTTTT
CDR3 protein: CASSLIRLAGTSGELFF

clone size: -
J gene: TRBJ1-6
D gene: -
V gene: TRBV29-1
CDR3 DNA: TGCAGCCATGTCGGGACTTTTAATTCACCCCTCCACTTT
CDR3 protein: CSHVGTFNSPLHF